These 18 T cell receptor beta chains came from one sample sequenced in a study of T cell responses to AZD1222 COVID-19 vaccine. The table came from immunoSEQ multiplex PCR; TCRdb's copy has only in-frame clones and leaves some out. Here the sample spans more than 70,000 clones, nearly 90% being singletons. The source material was peripheral blood, sampled on day 0 of AZD1222 vaccination. The receptors originated from an adult in good health.

This chain uses TRBV27 with TRBJ2-7; TRBD2 might be the D (5 bases). V was trimmed by 5 bases and J by 6 bases, leaving 23 bases between them. In germline, CDR1 is MNHEY, CDR2 SMNVEV (reference sequence). The CDR3 runs to 16 residues. The CDR3 nucleotides are TGTGCCAGCAGTCCACTCGGGCCGCCGACTACGTTCGAGCAGTACTTC. It encodes CASSPLGPPTTFEQYF.

The chain joins TRBV7-3 to TRBJ2-2; 10 nucleotides agree with TRBD2. CDR1 is SGHTA, CDR2 FQGTGA, per germline. J lost 5 bases, V lost 0 bases, and 9 bases had no gene match. The CDR3 contains 18 residues. CDR3 region: CASSLTSVASGRTGELFF. The CDR3 bases are TGTGCCAGCAGCTTAACGTCGGTAGCTAGCGGGAGAACCGGGGAGCTGTTTTTT.

The V and J genes are TRBV18 and TRBJ1-2; 7 bases are a match to TRBD1. The V gene's germline CDR1 is KGHSH and CDR2 LQKENI. V trimming: 2 bases; J trimming: 5 bases; junction bases outside the gene matches: 14. CDR3 length: 17 residues. In DNA, the CDR3 is TGTGCCAGCTCACCAGGTCGGACAGGACTTTCGGGATATGGCTACACCTTC. Protein: CASSPGRTGLSGYGYTF.

The rearrangement joins TRBV6-5 to TRBJ1-1; possibly TRBD1 for D (6 bases). V lost 2 bases and J 1 base, leaving 11 bases between the germline ends. This CDR3 comprises 15 residues. Per germline, CDR1 MNHEY and CDR2 SVGAGI. The CDR3 here is CASSYVDRQNTEAFF. CDR3 DNA: TGTGCCAGCAGTTACGTGGACAGACAGAACACTGAAGCTTTCTTT.

This chain connects TRBV5-1 to TRBJ2-1; 8 nucleotides align to TRBD2. The CDR3 loop spans 15 amino acids. Germline-derived CDR1 and CDR2 are SGHRS and YFSETQ. The junction had 9 bases not matched to a gene; V was cut back by 4 bases and J by 6 bases. The CDR3 DNA follows: TGCGCCAGCAGCCCTCGTCCGGGAGGGGTCAATGAGCAGTTCTTC. Its protein is CASSPRPGGVNEQFF.

This clone came up once. The genes are TRBV11-1 and TRBJ2-1, with D unresolved. The CDR3 runs 14 residues. Trimming removed 1 base at V and 5 bases at J, with 9 bases between. Germline lookup yields CDR1 SGHAT and CDR2 FQDESV (reference sequence). CDR3 residues: CASSLGYKHNEQFF. Here the CDR3 DNA reads TGTGCCAGCAGCTTAGGTTACAAACACAATGAGCAGTTCTTC.

This rearrangement joins TRBV7-6 to TRBJ2-1; tentative D call: TRBD1 (5 bases). This CDR3 spans 15 amino acids. Germline lookup yields CDR1 SGHVS and CDR2 FNYEAQ. Trimming removed 8 bases from V and 0 bases from J, with 14 bases in between. This CDR3 reads CASGERGVSYNEQFF. In nucleotides, the CDR3 is TGTGCCAGCGGCGAAAGGGGTGTCTCCTACAATGAGCAGTTCTTC.

This chain connects TRBV11-2 to TRBJ1-6; D is unresolved. Germline-derived CDR1 and CDR2 are SGHAT and FQNNGV. This CDR3 region has 16 residues. The V end lost 3 bases, the J end lost 6 bases, and 15 bases lay between the germline ends. Here the CDR3 DNA reads TGTGCCAGCAGCTTCCTAATCTCAGGTTCTAATTCACCCCTCCACTTT. It translates to CASSFLISGSNSPLHF.

The chain combines TRBV5-1 with TRBJ2-1; weak D call: TRBD1 (6 bases). V lost 2 bases, J lost 5 bases, and 11 bases lay in between. CDR3 length equals 14 residues. Germline CDR1 reads SGHRS; CDR2 reads YFSETQ. CDR3 in amino acids: CASSLTGLNNEQFF. CDR3 nucleotide sequence: TGCGCCAGCAGCTTAACAGGGCTTAACAATGAGCAGTTCTTC.

The chain's CDR3 is CASSDRSGGNEQFF. As DNA, the CDR3 is TGTGCCAGCAGCGATAGATCCGGAGGGAATGAGCAGTTCTTC. The V gene is TRBV13, the J gene TRBJ2-1; a weak D match, TRBD2 (6 bases). V was trimmed by 5 bases and J by 7 bases, leaving 15 bases between them. The CDR3 length is 14 residues. Germline CDR1 reads PRHDT; CDR2 reads FYEKMQ (reference sequence).

CDR3 sequence (DNA): TGTGCCAGCAGTCCCGCCGTCAATCAGCCCCAGCATTTT. Translated: CASSPAVNQPQHF. The chain couples TRBV28 to TRBJ1-5; no definite D call. The CDR3 consists of 13 residues. Per germline, CDR1 MDHEN and CDR2 SYDVKM. Trimming cost V 5 bases and J 3 bases, with 8 bases left between them. The full variable domain, in which reference TRBV28 and TRBJ1-5 provide the parts outside the CDR3, is DVKVTQSSRYLVKRTGEKVFLECVQDMDHENMFWYRQDPGLGLRLIYFSYDVKMKEKGDIPEGYSVSREKKERFSLILESASTNQTSMYLCASSPAVNQPQHFGDGTRLSIL.

V gene TRBV6-2 or TRBV6-3 combines with J gene TRBJ2-3, with D possibly being TRBD1 (6 bases). The germline V gene encodes CDR1 MNHEY and CDR2 SVGEGT. With 7 bases removed from V and 5 bases from J, the gap between germline ends came to 19 bases. The length of the CDR3 is 15 residues. This CDR3 reads CASTPGAEMGDTQYF. CDR3 nucleotides: TGTGCCAGCACCCCAGGGGCGGAGATGGGAGATACGCAGTATTTT.

This clone was observed a single time. J is TRBJ1-4 and V is TRBV19, with 8 bases aligning to TRBD1. CDR3 length: 15 residues. The junction had 7 bases not matched to a gene; V was cut back by 3 bases and J by 7 bases. Germline V gives CDR1 LNHDA, CDR2 SQIVND (reference sequence). Here the CDR3 reads CASSIRQGASEKLFF. The CDR3 nucleotides read TGTGCCAGTAGTATTCGGCAGGGGGCGTCTGAAAAACTGTTTTTT.

V gene TRBV3-1 (or the pseudogene TRBV3-2) combines with J gene TRBJ1-3; D ambiguous. The germline gives CDR1 LGHDT, CDR2 YNNKEL (reference sequence). V lost 0 bases and J 8 bases, leaving 5 bases between the germline ends. CDR3 size: 12 residues. CDR3 sequence reads: CASSQEEDTIYF. In DNA form, the CDR3 reads TGTGCCAGCAGCCAAGAGGAAGACACCATATATTTT.

The chain combines TRBV5-4 with TRBJ1-6, with a weak D call TRBD1 (6 bases). The CDR3 covers 14 residues. Deletions cut 2 bases from V and 7 bases from J, with 10 bases between. Germline V lookup: CDR1 SGHNT, CDR2 YYREEE (reference sequence). The CDR3 reads CASSFGQSNSPLHF. Here the CDR3 DNA reads TGTGCCAGCAGCTTTGGACAGAGCAATTCACCCCTCCACTTT.

The chain employs TRBV5-1 and TRBJ1-6; no clear D gene. V dropped 0 bases and J dropped 7 bases, with 11 bases sitting between them. Germline loops: CDR1 SGHRS, CDR2 YFSETQ. This CDR3 region has 15 residues. The CDR3 protein is CASSLGGSGNSPLHF. CDR3 sequence (DNA): TGCGCCAGCAGCTTGGGAGGGTCCGGCAATTCACCCCTCCACTTT.

The chain has TRBV3-1 (or the pseudogene TRBV3-2) and TRBJ2-4, with D hard to call. This CDR3 region has 14 residues. The V gene lost 3 bases and the J gene lost 6 bases, with 12 bases spanning the gap. Germline lookup yields CDR1 LGHDT and CDR2 YNNKEL (reference sequence). The CDR3 bases are TGTGCCAGCAGCCACTCGGCCACTCTAAACATTCAGTACTTC. It codes for CASSHSATLNIQYF.

This rearrangement joins TRBV19 to TRBJ1-5; D call uncertain. V was shortened by 3 bases and J by 5 bases, with 17 bases between the two germline ends. This CDR3 contains 16 residues. From germline, CDR1 is LNHDA and CDR2 SQIVND (reference sequence). The CDR3: CASSMESQEPHQPQHF. The CDR3 DNA reads TGTGCCAGTAGTATGGAGAGTCAAGAGCCCCATCAGCCCCAGCATTTT.